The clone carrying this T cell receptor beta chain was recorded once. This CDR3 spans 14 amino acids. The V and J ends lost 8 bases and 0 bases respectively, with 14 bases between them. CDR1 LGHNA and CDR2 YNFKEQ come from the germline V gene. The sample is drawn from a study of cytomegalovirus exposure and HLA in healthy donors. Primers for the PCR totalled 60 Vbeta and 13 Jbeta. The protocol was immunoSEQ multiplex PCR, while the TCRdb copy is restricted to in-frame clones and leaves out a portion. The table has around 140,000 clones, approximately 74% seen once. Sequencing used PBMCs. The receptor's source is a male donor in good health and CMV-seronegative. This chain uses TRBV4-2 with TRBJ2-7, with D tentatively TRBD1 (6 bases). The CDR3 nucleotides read TGTGCCAGCGCTCCCCGACAGGACTCCTACGAGCAGTACTTC. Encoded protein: CASAPRQDSYEQYF.